Following are 25 T cell receptor beta chains from one sample sequenced in a study of blood T cell repertoires in COVID-19. This table comes from immunoSEQ multiplex PCR, and its TCRdb copy is limited to in-frame clones, with some not included. The repertoire consists of 300,000 or so clones, with around 85% occurring once and the leading ten covering around 4%. The sequenced material came from peripheral blood. The receptors were sampled from a woman aged 50 to 60 with active or convalescent COVID-19.

The chain links TRBV28 to TRBJ2-7; possibly TRBD2 for D (6 bases). This CDR3 has 16 amino acids. The V end was cut by 2 bases, the J end by 2 bases, with 16 bases between. The V gene's germline CDR1 is MDHEN and CDR2 SYDVKM. CDR3 DNA: TGTGCCAGCAGTTTAATTAACCCACCGGGGGCCTACGAGCAGTACTTC. This gives the protein CASSLINPPGAYEQYF.

As concerns this clone: A junction end diverges from the germline sequence, so it may reflect a read error. This rearrangement joins TRBV9 to TRBJ1-4; D not resolved. CDR1 is SGDLS, CDR2 YYNGEE, per germline. This CDR3 contains 14 residues. The CDR3 DNA reads TGTGCCAGCAGTCCCGGGGTAACTAGTGAAAAACTGTTTTTT. Translation: CASSPGVTSEKLFF.

The chain combines TRBV28 with TRBJ2-5; a weak D match, TRBD1 (5 bases). CDR1 and CDR2 from the germline V gene are MDHEN and SYDVKM. Trimming took off 8 bases at V and 3 bases at J, with 10 bases between the two ends. The CDR3 is 12 amino acids. CDR3 in amino acids: CASSGPEETQYF. CDR3 coding DNA: TGTGCCAGCTCAGGGCCCGAAGAGACCCAGTACTTC.

On this clone itself: This CDR3 is also generated by other DNA sequences in the sample. V is TRBV28 and J is TRBJ2-3; D gene ambiguous. The germline V gene encodes CDR1 MDHEN and CDR2 SYDVKM. The CDR3 has 10 amino acids. Trimming shortened V by 6 bases and J by 6 bases, and 4 bases separated the two germline ends. The CDR3 DNA reads as TGTGCCAGCAGCAGGGATACGCAGTATTTT. Its translation is CASSRDTQYF.

This clone was detected only a few times. V is TRBV25-1 and J is TRBJ2-1; 8 bases match TRBD2. The CDR3 sequence is 15 residues long. Germline CDR1 and CDR2: MGHDK and SYGVNS. With V trimmed by 7 bases and J by 2 bases, 7 bases remained unmatched. The CDR3 protein is CASISGGVTYNEQFF. The CDR3 DNA sequence: TGTGCCAGCATCTCCGGGGGGGTAACCTACAATGAGCAGTTCTTC.

V usage is TRBV12-3 or TRBV12-4 and J usage is TRBJ1-1; 7 nucleotides agree with TRBD1. V trimming: 6 bases; J trimming: 5 bases; junction bases outside the gene matches: 6. This CDR3 is built from 13 residues. The CDR3 region is CASRSRGRTEAFF. CDR3 DNA sequence: TGTGCCAGCAGGTCCAGGGGGAGGACTGAAGCTTTCTTT.

This clone was recorded only once. The gene calls are TRBV4-1 and TRBJ2-1; D unresolved. V lost 4 bases and J 15 bases, leaving 19 bases between the germline ends. CDR3 length equals 13 residues. CDR1 MGHRA and CDR2 YSYEKL come from the germline V gene. The CDR3 sequence is CASSLALVEDRFF. The DNA of the CDR3 is TGCGCCAGCAGCCTCGCACTCGTCGAGGATCGGTTCTTC.

This chain uses TRBV4-2 with TRBJ1-1; D gene uncertain. The CDR3 runs 15 residues. Germline values: CDR1 LGHNA, CDR2 YNFKEQ. With 4 bases removed from V and 1 base from J, the gap between germline ends came to 13 bases. This CDR3 is CASSPSRLGNTEAFF. CDR3 DNA sequence: TGTGCCAGCAGCCCCTCCCGGCTAGGGAACACTGAAGCTTTCTTT.

V and J are TRBV6-5 and TRBJ1-3, with D possibly TRBD1 on 6 matching bases. This CDR3 spans 14 amino acids. In germline, CDR1 is MNHEY, CDR2 SVGAGI. The V end lost 4 bases, the J end lost 7 bases, and 14 bases lay between the germline ends. The CDR3 DNA reads as TGTGCCAGCAGTTGGGGGCAAGTAGGGAACACCATATATTTT. Protein: CASSWGQVGNTIYF.

In its sample, this clone was seen once. Other nucleotide sequences in the sample specify the same CDR3. V usage is TRBV30 and J usage is TRBJ2-5, with 8 bases matching TRBD1. V was pared by 0 bases and J by 5 bases, with 14 bases of the junction left unmatched. Germline V gene data show CDR1 as GTSNPN and CDR2 as SVGIG (reference sequence). CDR3 length equals 17 residues. CDR3 residues: CAWSVGVGQGARETQYF. Written as DNA, the CDR3 is TGTGCCTGGAGTGTAGGAGTGGGTCAGGGGGCGCGGGAGACCCAGTACTTC.

The chain links TRBV10-1 to TRBJ2-3; 7 bases are a match to TRBD2. This CDR3 has 15 amino acids. The germline gives CDR1 WNHNN, CDR2 SYGVQD (reference sequence). Trimming cost V 4 bases and J 4 bases; bases outside gene matches: 8. The CDR3 sequence is CASSVAGAGPDTQYF. As DNA, the CDR3 is TGCGCCAGCAGTGTGGCGGGAGCAGGGCCAGATACGCAGTATTTT.

This chain connects TRBV30 to TRBJ1-5, with a weak D call TRBD1 (5 bases). The CDR3 loop spans 14 amino acids. V was shortened by 4 bases and J by 4 bases, with 14 bases between the two germline ends. Germline V lookup: CDR1 GTSNPN, CDR2 SVGIG (reference sequence). DNA of the CDR3: TGTGCCTGGACCCCGGGACTGGTTAATCAGCCCCAGCATTTT. Translation: CAWTPGLVNQPQHF.

The V call is TRBV5-1, the J call TRBJ2-5, with 12 bases that match TRBD2. The CDR3 has 17 residues. Unmatched junction bases numbered 13, after V lost 5 bases and J lost 5 bases. Germline V gives CDR1 SGHRS, CDR2 YFSETQ. This chain's CDR3 is CASSAGLAGGNGETQYF. In nucleotides, the CDR3 is TGCGCCAGCAGTGCGGGTCTAGCGGGAGGGAATGGTGAGACCCAGTACTTC.

The chain couples TRBV20-1 to TRBJ1-5; D uncertain. The CDR3 has 11 amino acids. CDR1 and CDR2 from the germline V gene are DFQATT and SNEGSKA (reference sequence). The V and J ends lost 6 bases and 7 bases respectively, with 10 bases between them. The CDR3 nucleotides are TGCAGTGCAGCGGGGATCCAGCCCCAGCATTTT. Translated, it gives CSAAGIQPQHF.

J is TRBJ2-3 and V is TRBV5-6; 7 nucleotides line up with TRBD2. The CDR3 consists of 16 residues. V lost 4 bases, J lost 3 bases, and 11 bases stayed unmatched. Germline values: CDR1 SGHDT, CDR2 YYEEEE. The CDR3 DNA reads TGTGCCAGCAGCCCGGTGAGGAGCGGGATAACAGATACGCAGTATTTT. Its protein product is CASSPVRSGITDTQYF. Based on the CDR3 plus reference TRBV5-6 and TRBJ2-3, the full variable domain is DAGVTQSPTHLIKTRGQQVTLRCSPKSGHDTVSWYQQALGQGPQFIFQYYEEEERQRGNFPDRFSGHQFPNYSSELNVNALLLGDSALYLCASSPVRSGITDTQYFGPGTRLTVL.

The rearrangement uses TRBV2 and TRBJ1-1; 10 bases align to TRBD1. With 4 bases clipped from V and 5 bases from J, the junction kept 7 bases outside the gene matches. The CDR3 is 15 residues long. In germline, CDR1 is SNHLY, CDR2 FYNNEI. The CDR3 is CASSVERTGGTEAFF. The CDR3 nucleotides are TGTGCCAGCAGTGTTGAGAGGACAGGGGGTACTGAAGCTTTCTTT.

The J gene is TRBJ1-2, the V gene TRBV30; TRBD1 agrees at 7 bases. The germline V gene has CDR1 GTSNPN and CDR2 SVGIG (reference sequence). Losses at the gene ends were 1 base for V and 8 bases for J; bases not matched to a gene: 7. CDR3 size: 13 residues. CDR3 coding DNA: TGTGCCTGGAGTGGCCTGACAGGGTTCGGCTACACCTTC. Protein product: CAWSGLTGFGYTF.

The chain combines TRBV5-1 with TRBJ2-1, with 11 positions matching TRBD2. Germline CDR1 and CDR2: SGHRS and YFSETQ. There are 19 residues in the CDR3. J gave up 5 bases and V 4 bases, and 17 bases lay outside the gene matches. CDR3 residues: CASSPGTSGAPSPDNEQFF. The CDR3 DNA is TGCGCCAGCAGCCCCGGGACTAGCGGTGCCCCCTCTCCGGACAATGAGCAGTTCTTC.

The sample holds a few counts of this clone. The chain links TRBV12-5 to TRBJ2-2; D is ambiguous. V lost 1 base and J lost 4, with 10 bases in between. This CDR3 has 15 residues. From germline, CDR1 is LGHNT and CDR2 FRNRAP. The CDR3 spells CASGLGQDSTGELFF. CDR3 DNA: TGTGCTAGTGGTTTGGGGCAGGATAGCACCGGGGAGCTGTTTTTT. The full variable domain, its missing parts supplied by reference TRBV12-5 and TRBJ2-2, is DARVTQTPRHKVTEMGQEVTMRCQPILGHNTVFWYRQTMMQGLELLAYFRNRAPLDDSGMPKDRFSAEMPDATLATLKIQPSEPRDSAVYFCASGLGQDSTGELFFGEGSRLTVL.

The V and J genes are TRBV11-2 and TRBJ1-2, with 12 bases matching TRBD1. Germline V lookup: CDR1 SGHAT, CDR2 FQNNGV. Unmatched junction bases numbered 8, after V lost 1 base and J lost 5 bases. This CDR3 contains 17 residues. CDR3 sequence reads: CASSLVLGTGGLYGYTF. The DNA for the CDR3 is TGTGCCAGCAGCTTAGTCTTAGGGACAGGGGGCCTATATGGCTACACCTTC.

This clone showed up just a few times. The chain recombines TRBV29-1 with TRBJ1-1, with 7 bases fitting TRBD1. J gave up 0 bases and V 5 bases, and 6 bases lay outside the gene matches. Germline V gene data show CDR1 as SQVTM and CDR2 as ANQGSEA. The CDR3 has 14 residues. CDR3 residues: CSVRAGGMNTEAFF. The CDR3 DNA sequence: TGCAGCGTTCGGGCAGGGGGGATGAACACTGAAGCTTTCTTT.

The chain is built from TRBV6-5 and TRBJ2-5; the match to TRBD2 covers 10 bases. Germline CDR1 MNHEY, CDR2 SVGAGI. The CDR3 runs to 14 residues. V was pared by 6 bases and J by 4 bases, with 5 bases of the junction left unmatched. CDR3 protein: CASRGAGGTETQYF. The CDR3 DNA is TGTGCCAGCAGGGGAGCGGGAGGGACAGAGACCCAGTACTTC.

The chain is built from TRBV6-1 and TRBJ2-5; TRBD1 might be the D (7 bases). Germline CDR1 and CDR2: MNHNS and SASEGT. V lost 1 base and J lost 2, with 17 bases in between. The CDR3 length is 17 residues. CDR3 loop: CASSEEAGGTVQETQYF. In nucleotides, the CDR3 is TGTGCCAGCAGTGAAGAGGCGGGCGGGACAGTTCAAGAGACCCAGTACTTC.

As regards this clone: A read error may produce the germline difference seen at one junction end. In DNA form, the CDR3 reads TGTGCCAGCAGTGAATCTGGACAGGAGGGCATGGTTCACTTC. Translated: CASSESGQEGMVHF. This chain uses TRBV2 with TRBJ2-7; maybe TRBD1 (7 bases). CDR3 length: 14 residues. CDR1 and CDR2 from the germline V gene are SNHLY and FYNNEI.

V is TRBV29-1 and J is TRBJ2-1; a possible D gene is TRBD1 (6 bases). Germline V CDR1 and CDR2: SQVTM, ANQGSEA. V was clipped by 4 bases and J by 5 bases, with 15 bases between them. The CDR3 runs to 14 residues. The CDR3 nucleotides read TGCAGCGTTGTGGCAGGGGTGGGGAACAATGAGCAGTTCTTC. This encodes CSVVAGVGNNEQFF.